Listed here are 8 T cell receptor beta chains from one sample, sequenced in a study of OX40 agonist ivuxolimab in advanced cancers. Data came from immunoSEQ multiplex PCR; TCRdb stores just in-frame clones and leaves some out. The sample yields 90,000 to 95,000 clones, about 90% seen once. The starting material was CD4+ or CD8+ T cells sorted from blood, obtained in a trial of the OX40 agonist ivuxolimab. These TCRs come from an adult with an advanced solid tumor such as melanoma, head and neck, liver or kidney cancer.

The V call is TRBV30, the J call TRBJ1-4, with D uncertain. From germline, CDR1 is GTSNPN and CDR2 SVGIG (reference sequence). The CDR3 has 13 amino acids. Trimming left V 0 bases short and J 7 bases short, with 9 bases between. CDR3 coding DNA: TGTGCCTGGAGTGTACGCGGAACTGAAAAACTGTTTTTT. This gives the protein CAWSVRGTEKLFF.

Written as DNA, the CDR3 is TGCGCCAGTAGGACAAGCTACTCTGGGGCCAACGTCCTGACTTTC. Its protein product is CASRTSYSGANVLTF. The chain couples TRBV5-1 to TRBJ2-6, with D perhaps TRBD1 (5 bases). CDR1 is SGHRS and CDR2 is YFSETQ in the germline V gene. Trimming took off 8 bases at V and 0 bases at J, with 12 bases between the two ends. The CDR3 sequence is 15 residues long.

The CDR3 here is CASSRDSMNTEAFF. The CDR3 coding sequence is TGTGCCAGCAGCCGGGACAGTATGAACACTGAAGCTTTCTTT. The rearrangement uses TRBV7-3 and TRBJ1-1, with 7 bases aligning to TRBD1. The germline V gene has CDR1 SGHTA and CDR2 FQGTGA. The trim removed 5 bases at V and 0 bases at J, leaving 3 bases unmatched. The CDR3 is 14 residues long. Full variable domain (outside the CDR3, taken from reference TRBV7-3 and TRBJ1-1): GAGVSQTPSNKVTEKGKYVELRCDPISGHTALYWYRQSLGQGPEFLIYFQGTGAADDSGLPNDRFFAVRPEGSVSTLKIQRTERGDSAVYLCASSRDSMNTEAFFGQGTRLTVV.

The CDR3 region has the DNA TGTGCCAGCAGTGACCAGGGACAGGGGGCGAGTTACGAGCAGTACGTC. Translating gives CASSDQGQGASYEQYV. V gene TRBV6-4 combines with J gene TRBJ2-7, with 12 bases that match TRBD1. Losses at the gene ends were 2 bases for V and 4 bases for J; bases not matched to a gene: 6. The CDR3 contains 16 residues. Germline V lookup: CDR1 MRHNA, CDR2 SNTAGT.

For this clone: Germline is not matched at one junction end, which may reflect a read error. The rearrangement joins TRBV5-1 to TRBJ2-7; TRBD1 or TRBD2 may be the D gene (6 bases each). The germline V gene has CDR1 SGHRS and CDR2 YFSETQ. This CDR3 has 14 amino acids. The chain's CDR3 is CASTLTGGSHEQYF. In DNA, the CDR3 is TGCGCCAGCACCTTGACCGGGGGCTCTCACGAGCAGTACTTC.

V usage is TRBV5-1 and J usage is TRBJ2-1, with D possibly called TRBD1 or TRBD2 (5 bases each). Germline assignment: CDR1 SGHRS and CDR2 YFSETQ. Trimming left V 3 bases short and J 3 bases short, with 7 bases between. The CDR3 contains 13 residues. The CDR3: CASSSGGYNEQFF. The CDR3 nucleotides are TGCGCCAGCAGCTCTGGGGGCTACAATGAGCAGTTCTTC. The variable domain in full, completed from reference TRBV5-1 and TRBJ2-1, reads KAGVTQTPRYLIKTRGQQVTLSCSPISGHRSVSWYQQTPGQGLQFLFEYFSETQRNKGNFPGRFSGRQFSNSRSEMNVSTLELGDSALYLCASSSGGYNEQFFGPGTRLTVL.

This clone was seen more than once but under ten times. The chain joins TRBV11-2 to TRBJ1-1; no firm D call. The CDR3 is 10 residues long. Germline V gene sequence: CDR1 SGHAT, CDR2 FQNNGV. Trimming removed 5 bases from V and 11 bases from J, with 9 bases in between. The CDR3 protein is CASSARVAFF. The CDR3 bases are TGTGCCAGCAGCGCCCGTGTGGCTTTCTTT.

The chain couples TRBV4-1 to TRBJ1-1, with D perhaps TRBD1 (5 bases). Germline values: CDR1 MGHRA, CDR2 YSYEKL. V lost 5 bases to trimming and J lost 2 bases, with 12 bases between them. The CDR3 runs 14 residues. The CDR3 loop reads CASSEPTGNTEAFF. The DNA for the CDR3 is TGCGCCAGCAGCGAACCCACAGGAAACACTGAAGCTTTCTTT.